This TCR beta chain was obtained from a study of PD-1 blockade in classical Hodgkin lymphoma. Notes on this clone: Its antigen is unknown.

Study-wide findings and caveats: A reduction in baseline TCR diversity was reportedly seen in newly diagnosed patients relative to healthy donors. By C4D1, diversity of CD4+ TCRs had risen significantly, whereas that of CD8+ TCRs had not.

There are 15 residues in the CDR3. V was shortened by 3 bases and J by 5 bases, with 17 bases between the two germline ends. In germline, CDR1 is SGHRS, CDR2 YFSETQ. The time point is: cycle 4 day 1 (C4D1), after less than 7 weeks of nivolumab. Following autologous stem cell transplantation, relapse occurred in every patient, and exposure to brentuximab vedotin varied. The CD4+ T cells used were purified from thawed PBMCs through magnetic negative selection. Assay: immunoSEQ multiplex PCR; the TCRdb copy retains only in-frame clones and omits some. The top ten hold 0.62% of the sample, which has 25,000 to 35,000 clones, roughly 80% seen once.

The sequence came from a human donor with classical Hodgkin lymphoma. The material sequenced was CD4+ T cells from blood, taken before the fourth cycle of nivolumab. V gene TRBV5-1 combines with J gene TRBJ2-5; D is possibly TRBD1 (5 bases). The CDR3 spells CASSSVGVAGETQYF. In DNA, the CDR3 is TGCGCCAGCAGCTCTGTTGGAGTGGCAGGGGAGACCCAGTACTTC.